These 8 T cell receptor beta chains originate from one sample sequenced in a study of OX40 agonist ivuxolimab in advanced cancers. Library construction relied on the immunoSEQ multiplex PCR assay. TCRdb stores this immuneACCESS table with in-frame sequences only. Part of the clones is absent; in the studies checked, under half of the shortfall reflects unresolved V genes, and no reason is known for the rest. The sample table contains some 25,000 clones; only one count was recorded for around 79% of them. The ten most abundant clones make up approximately 1.9% of the sample. The source was CD4+ or CD8+ T cells sorted from blood, collected in a trial of the OX40 agonist ivuxolimab. The receptors were gathered from an adult with an advanced solid tumor such as melanoma, head and neck, liver or kidney cancer.

The rearrangement links TRBV28 to TRBJ2-2; TRBD2 is a possible D gene (7 bases). The CDR3 runs 15 residues. Germline CDR1 is MDHEN and CDR2 is SYDVKM. Trimming left V 3 bases short and J 3 bases short, with 11 bases between. The chain's CDR3 is CASSLGGRDTGELFF. Here the CDR3 DNA reads TGTGCCAGCAGTTTGGGGGGGCGCGACACCGGGGAGCTGTTTTTT.

The chain links TRBV19 to TRBJ1-6; tentatively, D is TRBD1 (6 bases). The CDR3 is made up of 17 amino acids. The V gene's germline CDR1 is LNHDA and CDR2 SQIVND (reference sequence). V was cut by 5 bases and J by 9 bases, with 23 bases left in between. In DNA form, the CDR3 reads TGTGCCAGTAGTTACGACGCAGGGACACGACTCTCTTCACCCCTCCACTTT. Residues: CASSYDAGTRLSSPLHF. Complete variable domain (other parts from reference TRBV19 and TRBJ1-6): DGGITQSPKYLFRKEGQNVTLSCEQNLNHDAMYWYRQDPGQGLRLIYYSQIVNDFQKGDIAEGYSVSREKKESFPLTVTSAQKNPTAFYLCASSYDAGTRLSSPLHFGNGTRLTVT.

The chain carries TRBV7-9 and TRBJ1-6; 9 bases match TRBD1. Germline V gene data show CDR1 as SEHNR and CDR2 as FQNEAQ (reference sequence). CDR3 length equals 13 residues. The junction had 4 bases not matched to a gene; V was cut back by 6 bases and J by 10 bases. CDR3 nucleotide sequence: TGTGCCAGCAGGGACAGGGGCGGATCACCCCTCCACTTT. Translation gives CASRDRGGSPLHF.

V usage is TRBV5-5 and J usage is TRBJ1-6, with a weak D call TRBD1 (6 bases). Germline CDR1 reads SGHKS; CDR2 reads YYEKEE (reference sequence). The CDR3 is made up of 16 amino acids. Trimming removed 4 bases at V and 4 bases at J, with 15 bases between. The CDR3, as DNA: TGTGCCAGCAGCGACGTCCCGGGACATTATAATTCACCCCTCCACTTT. Its protein product is CASSDVPGHYNSPLHF.

The chain carries TRBV7-2 and TRBJ1-5; D is unclear. The CDR3 has 12 amino acids. Germline lookup yields CDR1 SGHTA and CDR2 FQGNSA. Trimming took 7 bases from V and 3 from J, leaving 7 bases between them. The CDR3 reads CASNYPNQPQHF. The CDR3 DNA sequence: TGTGCCAGCAACTACCCCAATCAGCCCCAGCATTTT.

CDR3 nucleotides: TGTGCCAGCAGCCAAGGGGCGGGGGGGGCCAACGTCCTGACTTTC. Translation gives CASSQGAGGANVLTF. The V gene is TRBV4-2, the J gene TRBJ2-6; D may be TRBD2 (6 bases). There are 15 residues in the CDR3. CDR1 and CDR2 from the germline V gene are LGHNA and YNFKEQ. The V and J ends lost 1 base and 4 bases respectively, with 8 bases between them.

This sequence joins TRBV30 and TRBJ1-2; no firm D call. The ends were cut back, 2 bases at V and 4 bases at J, with 14 bases in the middle. From germline, CDR1 is GTSNPN and CDR2 SVGIG (reference sequence). This CDR3 spans 14 amino acids. The CDR3 sequence: CAWSTPGGFYGYTF. In nucleotides, the CDR3 is TGTGCCTGGAGTACGCCTGGTGGGTTCTATGGCTACACCTTC.

This clone is medium-sized (0.01 to 0.1%) within its sample. The chain links TRBV6-5 to TRBJ2-7, with D perhaps matching TRBD1 (5 bases). The CDR3 runs to 14 residues. In germline, CDR1 is MNHEY, CDR2 SVGAGI. Trimming took off 6 bases at V and 0 bases at J, with 12 bases between the two ends. DNA of the CDR3: TGTGCCAGCAGCCGACAGCATAGCTCCTACGAGCAGTACTTC. Its protein product is CASSRQHSSYEQYF.